This entry lists 29 T cell receptor beta chains sequenced from one sample in a study of shared clonotypes between healthy human individuals. TCRdb's copy holds only in-frame clones and misses some; the assay was immunoSEQ multiplex PCR. The top ten hold approximately 12% of the sample, which has 450,000 to 600,000 clones, around 80% seen once. Sample: PBMCs. These receptors were collected from a woman in her 40s in good health. Some clones in this sample may be carry-over from other donors' samples.

This clone was detected many times. This chain uses TRBV28 with TRBJ2-6, with a weak D call TRBD1 (7 bases). The germline gives CDR1 MDHEN, CDR2 SYDVKM. Trimming shortened V by 3 bases and J by 0 bases, and 30 bases separated the two germline ends. This CDR3 region has 23 residues. CDR3 region: CASSFGYRQGQRREYSGANVLTF. The CDR3 region has the DNA TGTGCCAGCAGTTTCGGATATCGACAGGGTCAGAGACGGGAGTACTCTGGGGCCAACGTCCTGACTTTC.

The chain couples TRBV9 to TRBJ2-3; 11 nucleotides match TRBD2. This CDR3 has 15 amino acids. Trimming removed 4 bases from V and 6 bases from J; junction bases left unmatched: 7. Germline-derived CDR1 and CDR2 are SGDLS and YYNGEE. The CDR3 nucleotides are TGTGCCAGCAGCCCTCGACTAGCGGGACGCGATACGCAGTATTTT. Its protein is CASSPRLAGRDTQYF.

This chain uses TRBV1 with TRBJ2-3; TRBD2, the table's D call, lacks a check against the DNA. TRBV1 is a pseudogene. CDR3 length: 16 residues. CDR3 sequence (DNA): TGCACCAGCAGCCGCACGGGGCTAGCGGGAACAGATACGCAGTATTTT. Protein sequence: CTSSRTGLAGTDTQYF.

The chain links TRBV25-1 to TRBJ1-5, with a tentative D call TRBD1 (5 bases). The CDR3 covers 14 residues. The germline CDR1 and CDR2 sequences are MGHDK and SYGVNS. V lost 5 bases and J lost 0, with 8 bases in between. CDR3 DNA: TGTGCCAGCAGTCGGGGGGATAGCAATCAGCCCCAGCATTTT. It specifies CASSRGDSNQPQHF.

This rearrangement joins TRBV5-6 to TRBJ2-1, with D possibly TRBD2 on 5 matching bases. This CDR3 is 13 amino acids long. Germline V gene sequence: CDR1 SGHDT, CDR2 YYEEEE. Trimming cost V 4 bases and J 6 bases, with 11 bases left between them. The CDR3 nucleotides read TGTGCCAGCAGCCCCGGGATTCTCAATGAGCAGTTCTTC. Residues: CASSPGILNEQFF.

The rearrangement joins TRBV14 to TRBJ1-2, with D unresolved. This CDR3 contains 12 residues. Trimming shortened V by 2 bases and J by 8 bases, and 9 bases separated the two germline ends. The germline V gene has CDR1 SGHDN and CDR2 FVKESK. CDR3 nucleotides: TGTGCCAGCAGCCAACAGTATGACGGCTACACCTTC. It is translated as CASSQQYDGYTF.

The chain recombines TRBV28 with TRBJ1-2, with D possibly TRBD1 on 5 matching bases. V was cut by 4 bases and J by 2 bases, with 14 bases left in between. The germline V gene encodes CDR1 MDHEN and CDR2 SYDVKM. This CDR3 is built from 15 residues. The CDR3 nucleotides are TGTGCCAGCAGTTCTTGGGGCAACAGCAACTATGGCTACACCTTC. It translates to CASSSWGNSNYGYTF.

This chain uses TRBV30 with TRBJ2-3; D is undetermined. The CDR3 runs to 15 residues. The germline V and J ends were trimmed by 5 bases and 6 bases, with 21 bases remaining between them. Germline V gives CDR1 GTSNPN, CDR2 SVGIG (reference sequence). The CDR3 nucleotides read TGTGCCTGGTCCGACTCCGCTACCCGGGTTGATACGCAGTATTTT. Residues: CAWSDSATRVDTQYF.

The V gene is TRBV10-3, the J gene TRBJ2-5; D is possibly TRBD1 (6 bases). CDR1 is ENHRY and CDR2 is SYGVKD in the germline V gene. The CDR3 length is 16 residues. Trimming stripped 2 bases from V and 0 bases from J, with 13 bases between. CDR3 in DNA: TGTGCCATCAGTGAGACTAGGGGGAGAAACCAAGAGACCCAGTACTTC. Protein product: CAISETRGRNQETQYF.

This clone was counted between two and nine times. The rearrangement uses TRBV29-1 and TRBJ2-3, with TRBD2 matching over 8 bases. The germline gives CDR1 SQVTM, CDR2 ANQGSEA. J was trimmed by 7 bases and V by 6 bases; bases with no gene match: 9. This CDR3 is built from 13 residues. This CDR3 is CSVKAGVGYTQYF. For the CDR3, the DNA is TGCAGCGTCAAAGCGGGAGTGGGATATACGCAGTATTTT.

The rearrangement uses TRBV7-8 and TRBJ2-7; no reliable D call. V was pared by 5 bases and J by 0 bases, with 5 bases between. This CDR3 is 12 amino acids long. Germline V CDR1 and CDR2: SGHVS, FQNEAQ. CDR3 amino acids: CASSPISYEQYF. The CDR3 coding sequence is TGTGCCAGCAGCCCCATCTCCTACGAGCAGTACTTC.

V usage is TRBV7-7 and J usage is TRBJ2-7; TRBD1 agrees at 8 bases. Matching the DNA end better, TRBJ2-5 makes the J call doubtful. The CDR3 extends over 15 amino acids. Germline CDR1 is SSHAT and CDR2 is FNYEAQ (reference sequence). DNA of the CDR3: TGTGCCAGCAGCTTAGCCAGGGGGCCCCAAGAGACCCAGTACTTC. Protein product: CASSLARGPQETQYF.

The chain employs TRBV7-9 and TRBJ2-5; no clear D. The CDR3 is made up of 13 amino acids. Trimming took off 0 bases at V and 3 bases at J, with 5 bases between the two ends. Germline V gene lookup returns CDR1 SEHNR and CDR2 FQNEAQ (reference sequence). The CDR3 loop is CASSLAPEETQYF. CDR3 coding DNA: TGTGCCAGCAGCTTAGCTCCAGAAGAGACCCAGTACTTC.

This rearrangement joins TRBV18 to TRBJ1-5, with no clear D. Germline V gene data show CDR1 as KGHSH and CDR2 as LQKENI. The CDR3 covers 14 residues. Trimming stripped 3 bases from V and 3 bases from J, with 9 bases between. Here the CDR3 DNA reads TGTGCCAGCTCACCTCGCCAGGACAATCAGCCCCAGCATTTT. It specifies CASSPRQDNQPQHF.

The CDR3 loop is CASSQEGLAESYEQYF. Written as DNA, the CDR3 is TGCGCCAGCAGCCAAGAGGGCCTAGCGGAGTCCTACGAGCAGTACTTC. V gene TRBV4-1 combines with J gene TRBJ2-7; 7 bases line up with TRBD2. The germline V gene has CDR1 MGHRA and CDR2 YSYEKL. The V gene end was trimmed by 0 bases and the J gene end by 1 base; junction bases not matched to a gene: 6. CDR3 length equals 16 residues.

The V gene is TRBV15, the J gene TRBJ1-5; maybe TRBD1 (5 bases). The length of the CDR3 is 14 residues. Germline CDR1 LNHNV, CDR2 YYDKDF (reference sequence). V gave up 0 bases and J gave up 6 bases, with 9 bases separating them. The CDR3: CATSREGRGQPQHF. The CDR3 nucleotides are TGTGCCACCAGCAGAGAGGGTAGGGGTCAGCCCCAGCATTTT.

The chain has TRBV19 and TRBJ2-6; the D call may be TRBD1 or TRBD2 (5 bases each). The CDR3 extends over 16 amino acids. Germline CDR1 and CDR2: LNHDA and SQIVND (reference sequence). Trimming cost V 8 bases and J 1 base, with 15 bases left between them. CDR3 sequence reads: CASRWDVASGANVLTF. The CDR3 bases are TGTGCCAGTCGCTGGGACGTAGCATCTGGGGCCAACGTCCTGACTTTC.

The chain uses TRBV11-3 and TRBJ2-3; D is uncertain. The germline V gene has CDR1 SGHNT and CDR2 YENEEA. V lost 0 bases, J lost 8 bases, and 9 bases lay in between. The CDR3 runs to 13 residues. The CDR3 protein is CASSLDYRGTQYF. In DNA form, the CDR3 reads TGTGCCAGCAGCTTAGATTACCGCGGTACGCAGTATTTT.

The chain has TRBV6-6 and TRBJ1-1, with D perhaps TRBD1 (5 bases). Deletions cut 2 bases from V and 1 base from J, with 8 bases between. The CDR3 length is 14 residues. Germline loops: CDR1 MNHNY, CDR2 SVGAGI (reference sequence). CDR3 sequence reads: CASSYGQGNTEAFF. Written as DNA, the CDR3 is TGTGCCAGCAGTTACGGGCAGGGGAACACTGAAGCTTTCTTT.

For this clone: A much larger clone differs by one base, so this may be a read error. This chain uses TRBV11-2 with TRBJ2-7; D is unclear. There are 14 residues in the CDR3. From germline, CDR1 is SGHAT and CDR2 FQNNGV. This chain's CDR3 is CASSLDRAAYEQHF. The CDR3 nucleotides are TGTGCCAGCAGCTTAGATAGGGCAGCCTACGAGCAGCACTTC.

This clone has ten or more counts. The rearrangement joins TRBV6-4 to TRBJ2-3; the match to TRBD2 covers 7 bases. Germline V gives CDR1 MRHNA, CDR2 SNTAGT. The CDR3 spans 15 residues. V lost 3 bases, J lost 3 bases, and 6 bases stayed unmatched. The CDR3 nucleotides read TGTGCCAGCAGTGAAGGTCTAGCGGAAACAGATACGCAGTATTTT. Amino acids: CASSEGLAETDTQYF.

Regarding this clone: This sequence is one base from a far larger clone and is likely a read error. The chain is built from TRBV18 and TRBJ1-1, with a possible D match to TRBD1 (6 bases). CDR1 is KGHSH, CDR2 LQKENI, per germline. Between the trimmed V and J ends, which lost 7 bases and 0 bases, there was a span of 15 bases. The CDR3 runs 15 residues. CDR3 sequence reads: CASLPWTAMNTEAFF. The CDR3, as DNA: TGTGCCAGCTTACCCTGGACAGCCATGAACACTGAAGCTTTCTTT.

The genes are TRBV12-5 and TRBJ2-5; D is ambiguous. Trimming removed 0 bases from V and 4 bases from J, with 12 bases in between. Germline CDR1 and CDR2: LGHNT and FRNRAP. The CDR3 has 15 residues. CDR3 loop: CASGLVVRARETQYF. For the CDR3, the DNA is TGTGCTAGTGGTTTGGTTGTCCGTGCAAGAGAGACCCAGTACTTC.

The chain recombines TRBV18 with TRBJ2-1; D gene uncertain. Trimming took off 2 bases at V and 7 bases at J, with 12 bases between the two ends. Germline V lookup: CDR1 KGHSH, CDR2 LQKENI. The CDR3 is made up of 14 amino acids. Written as DNA, the CDR3 is TGTGCCAGCTCACCAGCACGGGCCTCAAATGAGCAGTTCTTC. Translation: CASSPARASNEQFF.

Of note for this clone: Other DNA sequences in the sample encode the same CDR3. The chain uses TRBV19 and TRBJ2-7; D is undetermined. Germline CDR1 is LNHDA and CDR2 is SQIVND (reference sequence). CDR3 length: 12 residues. V was pared by 4 bases and J by 1 base, with 5 bases between. The CDR3 bases are TGTGCCAGTAGTACCGGATCCTACGAGCAGTACTTC. Residues: CASSTGSYEQYF.

V usage is TRBV5-6 and J usage is TRBJ2-2, with 7 bases lining up with TRBD1. The CDR3 is 14 amino acids. Per the germline V gene, CDR1 is SGHDT and CDR2 is YYEEEE. After removal of 2 bases from V and 4 bases from J, the junction contained 2 bases not matched to a gene. The CDR3 DNA reads as TGTGCCAGCAGCTTCCACAGGGGCACCGGGGAGCTGTTTTTT. It is translated as CASSFHRGTGELFF.

This clone was detected a few times. One base away lies a much larger clone, so this may be a sequencing read error. The identical CDR3 is also encoded by other nucleotide sequences in the sample. The chain is built from TRBV5-1 and TRBJ1-1; D is undetermined. Germline V gene lookup returns CDR1 SGHRS and CDR2 YFSETQ. V gave up 0 bases and J gave up 3 bases, with 6 bases separating them. The CDR3 length is 13 residues. CDR3 residues: CASSLAGYTEAFF. CDR3 bases: TGCGCCAGCAGCTTGGCAGGCTACACTGAAGCTTTCTTT.

The rearrangement uses TRBV5-1 and TRBJ2-4; 8 bases agree with TRBD2. Germline V gene sequence: CDR1 SGHRS, CDR2 YFSETQ. The CDR3 length is 16 residues. The ends lost 0 bases at V and 0 bases at J; junction bases unmatched: 2. The CDR3 DNA is TGCGCCAGCAGCTTGGGACTAGCGTTAGCCAAAAACATTCAGTACTTC. This encodes CASSLGLALAKNIQYF. The entire variable domain, with the rest obtained from reference TRBV5-1 and TRBJ2-4, is as follows: KAGVTQTPRYLIKTRGQQVTLSCSPISGHRSVSWYQQTPGQGLQFLFEYFSETQRNKGNFPGRFSGRQFSNSRSEMNVSTLELGDSALYLCASSLGLALAKNIQYFGAGTRLSVL.

The rearrangement links TRBV5-1 to TRBJ2-1, with D perhaps assigned TRBD1 or TRBD2 (5 bases each). This CDR3 is built from 11 residues. V was trimmed by 7 bases and J by 9 bases, leaving 11 bases between them. From germline, CDR1 is SGHRS and CDR2 YFSETQ. The CDR3 here is CASEGWGEQFF. CDR3 nucleotides: TGCGCCAGCGAGGGGTGGGGTGAGCAGTTCTTC.